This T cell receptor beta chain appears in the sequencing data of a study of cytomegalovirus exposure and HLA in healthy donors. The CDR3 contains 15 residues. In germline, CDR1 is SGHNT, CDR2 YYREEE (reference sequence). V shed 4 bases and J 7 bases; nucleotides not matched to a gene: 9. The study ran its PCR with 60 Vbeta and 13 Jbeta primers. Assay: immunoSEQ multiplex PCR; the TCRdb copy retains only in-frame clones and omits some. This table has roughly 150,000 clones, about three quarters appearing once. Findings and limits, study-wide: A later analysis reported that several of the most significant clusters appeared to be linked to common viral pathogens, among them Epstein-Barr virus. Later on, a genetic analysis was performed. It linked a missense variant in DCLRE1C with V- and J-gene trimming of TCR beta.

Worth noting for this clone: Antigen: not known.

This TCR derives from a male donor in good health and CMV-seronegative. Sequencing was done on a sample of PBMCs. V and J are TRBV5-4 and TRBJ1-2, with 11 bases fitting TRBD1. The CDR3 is CASSVRGQGDRGYTF. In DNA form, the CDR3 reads TGTGCCAGCAGCGTGAGGGGACAGGGGGATCGTGGCTACACCTTC. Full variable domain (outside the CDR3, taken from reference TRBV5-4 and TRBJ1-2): ETGVTQSPTHLIKTRGQQVTLRCSSQSGHNTVSWYQQALGQGPQFIFQYYREEENGRGNFPPRFSGLQFPNYSSELNVNALELDDSALYLCASSVRGQGDRGYTFGSGTRLTVV.